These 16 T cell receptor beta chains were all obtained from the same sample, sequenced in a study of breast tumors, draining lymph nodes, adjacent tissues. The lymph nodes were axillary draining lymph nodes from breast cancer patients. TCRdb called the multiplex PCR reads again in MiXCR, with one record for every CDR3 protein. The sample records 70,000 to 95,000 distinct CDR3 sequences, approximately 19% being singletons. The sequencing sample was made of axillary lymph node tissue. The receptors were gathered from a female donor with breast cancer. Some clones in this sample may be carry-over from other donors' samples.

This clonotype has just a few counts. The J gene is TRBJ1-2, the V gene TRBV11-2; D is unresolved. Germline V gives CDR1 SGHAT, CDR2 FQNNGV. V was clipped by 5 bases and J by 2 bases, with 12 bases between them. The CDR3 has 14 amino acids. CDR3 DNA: TGTGCCAGCAGCCCGTCGGACGGAAACTATGGCTACACCTTC. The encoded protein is CASSPSDGNYGYTF.

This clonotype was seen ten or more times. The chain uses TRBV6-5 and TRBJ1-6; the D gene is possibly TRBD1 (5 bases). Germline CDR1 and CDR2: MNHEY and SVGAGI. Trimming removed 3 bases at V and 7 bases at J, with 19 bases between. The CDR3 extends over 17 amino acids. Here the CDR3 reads CASSYSTGPKINSPLHF. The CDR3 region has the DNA TGTGCCAGCAGTTATAGTACGGGGCCGAAGATAAATTCACCCCTCCACTTT.

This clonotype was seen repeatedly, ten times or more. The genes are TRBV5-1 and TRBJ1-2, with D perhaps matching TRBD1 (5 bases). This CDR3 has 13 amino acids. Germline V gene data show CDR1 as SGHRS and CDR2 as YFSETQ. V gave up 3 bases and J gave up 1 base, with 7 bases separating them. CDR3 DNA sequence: TGCGCCAGCAGCTCAGGGTTTAACTATGGCTACACCTTC. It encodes CASSSGFNYGYTF.

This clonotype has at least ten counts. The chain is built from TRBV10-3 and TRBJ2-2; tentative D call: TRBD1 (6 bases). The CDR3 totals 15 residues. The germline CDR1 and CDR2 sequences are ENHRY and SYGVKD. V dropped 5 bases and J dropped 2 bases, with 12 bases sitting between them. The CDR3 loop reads CAISRTETNTGELFF. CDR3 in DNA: TGTGCCATCAGTAGGACAGAGACCAACACCGGGGAGCTGTTTTTT.

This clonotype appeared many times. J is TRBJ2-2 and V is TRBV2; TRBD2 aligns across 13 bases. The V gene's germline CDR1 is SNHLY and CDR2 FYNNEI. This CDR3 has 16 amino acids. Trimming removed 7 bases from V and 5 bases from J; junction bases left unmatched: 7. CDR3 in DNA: TGTGCCAGCAAGGGGGGGACTAGCGGGAATACCGGGGAGCTGTTTTTT. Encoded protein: CASKGGTSGNTGELFF.

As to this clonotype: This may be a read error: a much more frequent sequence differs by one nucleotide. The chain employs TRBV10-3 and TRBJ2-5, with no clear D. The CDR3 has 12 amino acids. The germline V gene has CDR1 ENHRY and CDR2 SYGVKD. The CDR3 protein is CAISESQETQCF. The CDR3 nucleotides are TGTGCCATCAGTGAGTCGCAAGAGACCCAGTGCTTC.

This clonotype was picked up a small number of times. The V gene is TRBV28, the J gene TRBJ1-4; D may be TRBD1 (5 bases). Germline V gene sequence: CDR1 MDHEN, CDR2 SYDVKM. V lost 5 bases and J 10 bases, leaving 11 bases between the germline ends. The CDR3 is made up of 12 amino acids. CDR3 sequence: CASSTTGRKLFF. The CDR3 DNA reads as TGTGCCAGCAGTACCACGGGACGAAAACTGTTTTTT.

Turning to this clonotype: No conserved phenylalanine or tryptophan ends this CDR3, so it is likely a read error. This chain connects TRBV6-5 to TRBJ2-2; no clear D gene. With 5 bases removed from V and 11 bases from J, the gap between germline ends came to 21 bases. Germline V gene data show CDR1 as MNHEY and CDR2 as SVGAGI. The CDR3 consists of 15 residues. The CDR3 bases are TGTGCCAGCAGTGAAGGTCACACGAACACTGGAGAGCTGTTTTAT. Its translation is CASSEGHTNTGELFY.

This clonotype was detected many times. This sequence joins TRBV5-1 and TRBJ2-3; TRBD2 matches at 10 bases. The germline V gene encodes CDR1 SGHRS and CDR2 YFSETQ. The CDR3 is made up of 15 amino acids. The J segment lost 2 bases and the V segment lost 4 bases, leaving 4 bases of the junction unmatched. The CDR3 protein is CASSISGRVTDTQYF. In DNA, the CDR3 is TGCGCCAGCAGCATAAGCGGGAGGGTCACAGATACGCAGTATTTT.

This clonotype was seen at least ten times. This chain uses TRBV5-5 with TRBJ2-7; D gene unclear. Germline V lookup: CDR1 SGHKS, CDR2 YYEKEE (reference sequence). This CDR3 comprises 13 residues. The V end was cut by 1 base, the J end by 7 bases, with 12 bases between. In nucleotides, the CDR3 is TGTGCCAGCAGCTTGTTCTGGGCTGAAGAGCAGTACTTC. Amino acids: CASSLFWAEEQYF.

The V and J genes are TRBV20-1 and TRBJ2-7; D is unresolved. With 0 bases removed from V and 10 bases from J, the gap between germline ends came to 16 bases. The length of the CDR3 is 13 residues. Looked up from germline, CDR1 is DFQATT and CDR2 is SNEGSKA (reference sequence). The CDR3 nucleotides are TGCAGTGCTAGAGACCCCAATGGTGGTACCCAGTACTTC. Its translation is CSARDPNGGTQYF.

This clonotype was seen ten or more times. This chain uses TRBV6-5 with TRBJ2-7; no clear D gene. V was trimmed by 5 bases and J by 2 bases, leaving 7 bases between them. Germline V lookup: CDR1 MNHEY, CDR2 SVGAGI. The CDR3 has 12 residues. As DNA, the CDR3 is TGTGCCAGCAGTAATCCTCCCTACGAGCAGTACTTC. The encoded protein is CASSNPPYEQYF.

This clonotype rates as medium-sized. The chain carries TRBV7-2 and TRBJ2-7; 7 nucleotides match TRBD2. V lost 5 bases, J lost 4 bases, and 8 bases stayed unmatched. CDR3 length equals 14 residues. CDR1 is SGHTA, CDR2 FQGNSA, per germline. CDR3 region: CASSPASGPYEQYF. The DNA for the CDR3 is TGTGCCAGCAGCCCCGCTAGCGGACCTTACGAGCAGTACTTC.

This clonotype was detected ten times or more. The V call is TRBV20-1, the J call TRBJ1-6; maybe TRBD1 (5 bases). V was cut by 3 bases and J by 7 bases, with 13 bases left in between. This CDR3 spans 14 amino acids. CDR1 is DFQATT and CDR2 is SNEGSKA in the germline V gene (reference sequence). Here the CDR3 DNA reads TGCAGTGCTAGTAGAGGGGACTTGAATTCACCCCTCCACTTT. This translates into CSASRGDLNSPLHF.

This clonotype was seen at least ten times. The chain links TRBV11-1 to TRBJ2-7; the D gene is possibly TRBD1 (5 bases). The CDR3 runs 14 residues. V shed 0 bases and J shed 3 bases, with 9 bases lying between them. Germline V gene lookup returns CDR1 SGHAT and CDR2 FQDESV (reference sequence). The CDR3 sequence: CASSLARQGYEQYF. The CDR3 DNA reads TGTGCCAGCAGCTTAGCGCGTCAGGGCTACGAGCAGTACTTC.

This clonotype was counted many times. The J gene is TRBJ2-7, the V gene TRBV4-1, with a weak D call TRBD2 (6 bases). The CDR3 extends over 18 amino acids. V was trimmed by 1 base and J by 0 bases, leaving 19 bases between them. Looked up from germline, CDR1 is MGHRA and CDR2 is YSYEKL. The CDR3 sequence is CASSQGLLRRDSSYEQYF. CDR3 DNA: TGCGCCAGCAGCCAAGGGTTGCTCAGACGGGACTCCTCCTACGAGCAGTACTTC.